The T cell receptor (beta chain) under discussion was sequenced for a study of blood T cell repertoires in COVID-19. Study context: Material from acute and convalescent COVID-19 was sourced from the United States, Italy and Spain. PBMCs, B-cell-depleted T cells, or T cells provided the cDNA or gDNA that made up the material.

Original handling: Cell counts per sample came from amplifying reference gene primers. Here immunoSEQ multiplex PCR was the method, and the copy in TCRdb shows in-frame clones only, minus some. The D gene and trimming were derived from the DNA, and the V and J assignments and clone size from that table. The sample contains 150,000 to 200,000 clones, 70% to 90% of which appear only once. This TCR was sampled from a person aged 70 to 85 with COVID-19, enrolled during active disease. Sequencing was carried out using peripheral blood.

The CDR3 spells CASSFPQRTTLFAEAFF. CDR3 in DNA: TGTGCCAGCAGCTTTCCTCAACGCACTACACTATTCGCTGAAGCTTTCTTT. The chain links TRBV5-5 to TRBJ1-1; D is unresolved. The germline gives CDR1 SGHKS, CDR2 YYEKEE (reference sequence). The CDR3 consists of 17 residues. V dropped 2 bases and J dropped 6 bases, with 23 bases sitting between them.